Following are 9 T cell receptor beta chains from one sample sequenced in a study of shared clonotypes between healthy human individuals. The repertoire was sequenced with immunoSEQ multiplex PCR; TCRdb's copy has only in-frame clones and lacks some. There are a few hundred thousand clones in the sample; roughly 72% occur only once, and 12% lies in the top ten. The sample was PBMCs. The receptors were gathered from a woman aged 40 to 50 in good health. Some clones in this sample may be carry-over from other donors' samples.

The V gene is TRBV6-1, the J gene TRBJ2-1; 9 bases map to TRBD1. CDR3 length: 15 residues. Germline assignment: CDR1 MNHNS and CDR2 SASEGT. V shed 6 bases and J 7 bases; nucleotides not matched to a gene: 10. CDR3 nucleotides: TGTGCCAGCAGGCACGTAGGGGACAGGGCTAATGAGCAGTTCTTC. It yields the protein CASRHVGDRANEQFF.

The chain employs TRBV23-1 and TRBJ1-1; TRBD1 matches at 10 bases. TRBV23-1 is an ORF, and what it does is uncertain. J lost 1 base, V lost 4 bases, and 6 bases had no gene match. The length of the CDR3 is 16 residues. Here the CDR3 reads CASSRGQGKPNTEAFF. The DNA for the CDR3 is TGCGCCAGCAGTCGGGGACAGGGGAAGCCGAACACTGAAGCTTTCTTT.

This chain uses TRBV6-1 with TRBJ2-1; 10 nucleotides match TRBD2. CDR1 MNHNS and CDR2 SASEGT come from the germline V gene. J gave up 1 base and V 2 bases, and 5 bases lay outside the gene matches. This CDR3 contains 17 residues. DNA of the CDR3: TGTGCCAGCAGTGAACCGGGACTAGCGCTTTCCTACAATGAGCAGTTCTTC. It translates to CASSEPGLALSYNEQFF.

Only one count was recorded for this clone. No conserved phenylalanine or tryptophan ends this CDR3, so it is likely a read error. Because the CDR3's place on the DNA is in doubt, the DNA is left out and the CDR3 is given as listed by TCRdb. V usage is TRBV11-3 and J usage is TRBJ1-4. Looked up from germline, CDR1 is SGHNT and CDR2 is YENEEA. Termini included, the CDR3 measures 12 amino acids. The CDR3 sequence is CASSHSTLLSLC.

In the case of this clone: With a far larger clone one base away, a read error is the likely cause. This chain connects TRBV6-1 to TRBJ1-5; no definite D call. In germline, CDR1 is MNHNS, CDR2 SASEGT. Deletions cut 5 bases from V and 6 bases from J, with 11 bases between. The CDR3 loop spans 13 amino acids. The CDR3 sequence: CASSLEGFQPQHF. CDR3 bases: TGTGCCAGCAGTTTAGAGGGATTTCAGCCCCAGCATTTT.

The chain couples TRBV18 to TRBJ2-2, with D perhaps TRBD2 (5 bases). V lost 2 bases and J 3 bases, leaving 10 bases between the germline ends. CDR1 is KGHSH, CDR2 LQKENI, per germline. CDR3 size: 15 residues. The CDR3 bases are TGTGCCAGCTCACCATGGACTCCTGACACCGGGGAGCTGTTTTTT. Its protein is CASSPWTPDTGELFF.

Remarks on this clone: Only one base separates this from a far larger clonotype, so it likely reflects a read error. The chain combines TRBV7-9 with TRBJ1-1, with D hard to call. Trimming shortened V by 3 bases and J by 1 base, and 6 bases separated the two germline ends. The germline V gene has CDR1 SEHNR and CDR2 FQNEAQ (reference sequence). This CDR3 is built from 13 residues. CDR3 DNA: TGTGCCAGCAGCTTTTCGGGGAACACTGAAGCTTTCTTT. This codes for CASSFSGNTEAFF.

Of note for this clone: This sequence is one base from a far larger clone and is likely a read error. The same CDR3 also results from other DNA sequences found in this sample. The chain joins TRBV18 to TRBJ1-1; D perhaps matches TRBD1 (6 bases). Per the germline V gene, CDR1 is KGHSH and CDR2 is LQKENI. This CDR3 comprises 14 residues. The CDR3 DNA is TGTGCCAGCTCACCTGGCGGGGGCGTCACTGAGGCTTTCTTT. Its protein is CASSPGGGVTEAFF.

Points on this clone: Other DNA variants within this sample encode the same CDR3. V gene TRBV19 combines with J gene TRBJ1-5; unclear D gene. CDR1 is LNHDA, CDR2 SQIVND, per germline (reference sequence). The CDR3 is made up of 15 amino acids. Trimming removed 3 bases at V and 2 bases at J, with 11 bases between. The DNA for the CDR3 is TGTGCCAGTAGTATGGGTGGGTCGGGCAATCAGCCCCAGCATTTT. Amino acid sequence: CASSMGGSGNQPQHF.